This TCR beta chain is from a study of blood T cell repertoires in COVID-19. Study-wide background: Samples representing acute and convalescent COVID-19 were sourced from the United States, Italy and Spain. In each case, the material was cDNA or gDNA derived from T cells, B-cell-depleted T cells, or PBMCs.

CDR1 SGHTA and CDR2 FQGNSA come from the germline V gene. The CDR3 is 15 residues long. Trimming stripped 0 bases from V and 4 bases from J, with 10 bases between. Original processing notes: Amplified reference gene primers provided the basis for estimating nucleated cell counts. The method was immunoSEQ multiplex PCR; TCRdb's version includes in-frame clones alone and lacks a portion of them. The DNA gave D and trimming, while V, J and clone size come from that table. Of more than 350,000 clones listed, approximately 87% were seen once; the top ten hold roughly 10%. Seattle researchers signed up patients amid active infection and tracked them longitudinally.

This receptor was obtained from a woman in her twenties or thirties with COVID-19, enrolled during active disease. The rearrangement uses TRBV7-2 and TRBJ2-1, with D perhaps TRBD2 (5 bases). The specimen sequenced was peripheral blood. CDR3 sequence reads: CASSLAGARYNEQFF. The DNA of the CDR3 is TGTGCCAGCAGCTTAGCGGGAGCACGATACAATGAGCAGTTCTTC.